Following are 9 T cell receptor beta chains from one sample sequenced in a study of blood T cell repertoires in COVID-19. Libraries were prepared by immunoSEQ multiplex PCR; TCRdb keeps only in-frame clonotypes and omits some of them. The table has under 40,000 clones, 75% to 90% seen once; the top ten hold 5% to 7%. Material for sequencing was peripheral blood. Receptors were obtained from a human donor in a cohort sampled during active COVID-19.

The V call is TRBV28, the J call TRBJ2-2; TRBD2 matches 7 bases. The CDR3 covers 15 residues. V shed 1 base and J 7 bases; nucleotides not matched to a gene: 6. CDR1 MDHEN and CDR2 SYDVKM come from the germline V gene. The CDR3 here is CASSLSRGSIGELFF. For the CDR3, the DNA is TGTGCCAGCAGTTTATCTCGCGGGAGTATCGGGGAGCTGTTTTTT.

The V call is TRBV11-2, the J call TRBJ2-7, with TRBD1 matching 7 bases. Trimming cost V 5 bases and J 3 bases; bases outside gene matches: 10. The CDR3 loop spans 15 amino acids. The germline V gene encodes CDR1 SGHAT and CDR2 FQNNGV. DNA for the CDR3: TGTGCCAGCAGCCCCGGCGGCAACAGGGGCTACGAGCAGTACTTC. Translation gives CASSPGGNRGYEQYF.

V usage is TRBV10-2 and J usage is TRBJ2-5; 12 bases are shared with TRBD2. Germline V gene lookup returns CDR1 WSHSY and CDR2 SAAADI. CDR3 length: 15 amino acids. Trimming at V came to 2 bases and at J to 4 bases, leaving 2 bases not matched to a gene. The CDR3: CASSEGLAGTETQYF. The CDR3 DNA is TGCGCCAGCAGTGAGGGACTAGCGGGGACAGAGACCCAGTACTTC.

The CDR3 coding sequence is TGCGCCAGCAGTCCGGAGGGAGATTCACCCCTCCACTTT. Residues: CASSPEGDSPLHF. This chain joins TRBV5-1 and TRBJ1-6; no definite D call. V lost 5 bases to trimming and J lost 8 bases, with 11 bases between them. This CDR3 has 13 amino acids. From germline, CDR1 is SGHRS and CDR2 YFSETQ.

The chain couples TRBV7-9 to TRBJ1-2; D may be TRBD1 (5 bases). Trimming removed 5 bases from V and 3 bases from J, with 13 bases in between. Germline V gene lookup returns CDR1 SEHNR and CDR2 FQNEAQ (reference sequence). There are 14 residues in the CDR3. CDR3 residues: CASSRGQADYGYTF. The CDR3 DNA is TGTGCCAGCAGCCGTGGACAAGCCGACTATGGCTACACCTTC.

This clone was recorded a few times. The V call is TRBV20-1, the J call TRBJ2-7; 10 bases fit TRBD2. The CDR3 totals 15 residues. The junction had 7 bases not matched to a gene; V was cut back by 3 bases and J by 2 bases. Germline V gene lookup returns CDR1 DFQATT and CDR2 SNEGSKA (reference sequence). CDR3 loop: CSASPTSGATYEQYF. The CDR3 region has the DNA TGCAGTGCTAGTCCCACTAGCGGGGCTACCTACGAGCAGTACTTC.

This clone is a singleton in its sample. The chain joins TRBV6-5 to TRBJ1-3; no clear D gene. V lost 0 bases and J 5 bases, leaving 11 bases between the germline ends. Germline V lookup: CDR1 MNHEY, CDR2 SVGAGI. This CDR3 region has 15 residues. CDR3 sequence: CASSYSIMRRNTIYF. The CDR3 region has the DNA TGTGCCAGCAGTTACTCTATCATGCGGCGAAACACCATATATTTT.

The CDR3 loop is CASSQGTGGGTEAFF. DNA for the CDR3: TGCGCCAGCAGCCAAGGGACAGGGGGCGGCACTGAAGCTTTCTTT. The V call is TRBV4-3, the J call TRBJ1-1; 11 bases agree with TRBD1. J was trimmed by 4 bases and V by 1 base; bases with no gene match: 2. This CDR3 has 15 amino acids. Looked up from germline, CDR1 is LGHNA and CDR2 is YSLEER.

Details on this clone: This specimen includes other DNA sequences encoding the same CDR3. The rearrangement joins TRBV7-9 to TRBJ2-3; D perhaps matches TRBD2 (6 bases). With 3 bases removed from V and 2 bases from J, the gap between germline ends came to 9 bases. Per the germline V gene, CDR1 is SEHNR and CDR2 is FQNEAQ (reference sequence). There are 14 residues in the CDR3. The CDR3 loop reads CASSLEGSTDTQYF. In DNA, the CDR3 is TGTGCCAGCAGCTTGGAGGGGTCCACAGATACGCAGTATTTT.